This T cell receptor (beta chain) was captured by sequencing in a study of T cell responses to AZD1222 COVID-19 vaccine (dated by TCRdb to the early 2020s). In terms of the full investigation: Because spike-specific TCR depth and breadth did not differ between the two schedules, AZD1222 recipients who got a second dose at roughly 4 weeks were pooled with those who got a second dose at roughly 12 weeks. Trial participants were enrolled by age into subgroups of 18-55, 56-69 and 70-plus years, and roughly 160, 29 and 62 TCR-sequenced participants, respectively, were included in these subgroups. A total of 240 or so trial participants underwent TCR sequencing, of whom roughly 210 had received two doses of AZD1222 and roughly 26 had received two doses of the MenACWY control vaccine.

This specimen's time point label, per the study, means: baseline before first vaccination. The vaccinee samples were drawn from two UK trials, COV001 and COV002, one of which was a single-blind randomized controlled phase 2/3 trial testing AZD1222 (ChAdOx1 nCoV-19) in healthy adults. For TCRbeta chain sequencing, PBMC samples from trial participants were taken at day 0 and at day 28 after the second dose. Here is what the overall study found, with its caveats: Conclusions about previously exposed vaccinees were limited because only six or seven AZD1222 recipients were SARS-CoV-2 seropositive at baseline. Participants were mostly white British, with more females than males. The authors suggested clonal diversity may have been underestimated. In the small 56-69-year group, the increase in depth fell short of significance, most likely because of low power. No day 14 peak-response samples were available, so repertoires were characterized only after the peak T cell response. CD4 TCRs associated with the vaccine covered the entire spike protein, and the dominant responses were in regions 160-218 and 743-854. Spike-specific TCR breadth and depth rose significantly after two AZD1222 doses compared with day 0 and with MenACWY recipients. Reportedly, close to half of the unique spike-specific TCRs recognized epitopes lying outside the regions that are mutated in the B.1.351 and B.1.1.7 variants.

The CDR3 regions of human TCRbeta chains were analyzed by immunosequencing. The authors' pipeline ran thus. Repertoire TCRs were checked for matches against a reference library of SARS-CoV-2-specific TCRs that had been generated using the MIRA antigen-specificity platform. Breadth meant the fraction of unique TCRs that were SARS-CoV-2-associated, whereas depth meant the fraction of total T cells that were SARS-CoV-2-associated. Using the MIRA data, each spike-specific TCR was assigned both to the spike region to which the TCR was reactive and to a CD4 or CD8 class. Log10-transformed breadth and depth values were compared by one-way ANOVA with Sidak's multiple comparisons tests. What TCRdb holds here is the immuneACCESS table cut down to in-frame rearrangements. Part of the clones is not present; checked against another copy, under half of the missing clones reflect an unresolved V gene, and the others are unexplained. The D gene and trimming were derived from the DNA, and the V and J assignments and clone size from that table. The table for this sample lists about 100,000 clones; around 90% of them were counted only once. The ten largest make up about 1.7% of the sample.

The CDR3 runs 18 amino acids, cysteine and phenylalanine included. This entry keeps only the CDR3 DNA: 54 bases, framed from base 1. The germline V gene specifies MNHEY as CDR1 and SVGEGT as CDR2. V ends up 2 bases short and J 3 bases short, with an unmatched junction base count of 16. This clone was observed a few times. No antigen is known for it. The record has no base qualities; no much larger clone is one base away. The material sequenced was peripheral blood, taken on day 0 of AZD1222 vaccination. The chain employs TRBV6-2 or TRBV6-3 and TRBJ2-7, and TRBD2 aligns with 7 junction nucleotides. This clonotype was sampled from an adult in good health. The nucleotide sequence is TGTGCCAGCAGTTACAGTAGGGACGGGACTAAAGGTTACTACGAGCAGTACTTC. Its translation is CASSYSRDGTKGYYEQYF.